The 32 T cell receptor beta chains presented below share a single source sample, sequenced in a study of neurological immune-mediated disorders. Regarding time point: longitudinal time-point 1 (baseline). TCRdb re-called the 5' RACE reads through MiXCR, storing one row per CDR3 protein. The data hold around 69,000 distinct CDR3 sequences, with roughly 10% observed a single time. Source material: PBMCs. These receptors originate from a man aged 25-45 years in good health.

This clonotype showed up many times. The rearrangement joins TRBV6-4 to TRBJ2-1, with 11 bases aligning to TRBD1. Germline V CDR1 and CDR2: MRHNA, SNTAGT. Losses at the gene ends were 0 bases for V and 6 bases for J; bases not matched to a gene: 1. The length of the CDR3 is 15 residues. This CDR3 reads CASSDSGTGGNEQFF. The CDR3 DNA reads as TGTGCCAGCAGTGACTCCGGGACAGGGGGCAATGAGCAGTTCTTC.

This clonotype was observed many times. The CDR3: CSARKAGGTEAFF. CDR3 nucleotide sequence: TGCAGTGCTAGAAAGGCGGGGGGCACTGAAGCTTTCTTT. This chain uses TRBV20-1 with TRBJ1-1, with a possible D match to TRBD1 (5 bases). V was cut by 2 bases and J by 4 bases, with 11 bases left in between. This CDR3 contains 13 residues. The germline V gene encodes CDR1 DFQATT and CDR2 SNEGSKA (reference sequence).

The chain combines TRBV7-8 with TRBJ2-1; tentatively, D is TRBD2 (6 bases). The germline CDR1 and CDR2 sequences are SGHVS and FQNEAQ. Trimming removed 2 bases at V and 1 base at J, with 15 bases between. CDR3 length: 17 amino acids. CDR3 bases: TGTGCCAGCAGCTTAACCGGGGGTTCACAGTCCTACAATGAGCAGTTCTTC. Amino acid sequence: CASSLTGGSQSYNEQFF.

This clonotype showed up many times. The gene calls are TRBV7-2 and TRBJ2-1; possibly TRBD1 or TRBD2 for D (5 bases each). Germline CDR1 reads SGHTA; CDR2 reads FQGNSA. The CDR3 has 16 amino acids. Trimming pared 7 bases from V and 3 bases from J, leaving 19 bases between. CDR3 bases: TGTGCCAGCACCCCCCCCCCGGGGCTCCTCTACAATGAGCAGTTCTTC. Translated, it gives CASTPPPGLLYNEQFF.

This clonotype has a count of ten or more. CDR3 protein: CASSPTGGRYQPQHF. CDR3 sequence (DNA): TGCGCCAGCAGCCCGACAGGGGGCCGCTATCAGCCCCAGCATTTT. V usage is TRBV5-1 and J usage is TRBJ1-5, with TRBD1 identical over 10 bases. Per the germline V gene, CDR1 is SGHRS and CDR2 is YFSETQ. Trimming took 4 bases from V and 5 from J; bases not matched to a gene: 6. The length of the CDR3 is 15 residues. The full variable domain, rest sourced from reference TRBV5-1 and TRBJ1-5, is KAGVTQTPRYLIKTRGQQVTLSCSPISGHRSVSWYQQTPGQGLQFLFEYFSETQRNKGNFPGRFSGRQFSNSRSEMNVSTLELGDSALYLCASSPTGGRYQPQHFGDGTRLSIL.

This clonotype was recorded at least ten times. V is TRBV20-1 and J is TRBJ2-7; D is unclear. Between the trimmed V and J ends, which lost 0 bases and 4 bases, there was a span of 19 bases. CDR1 is DFQATT and CDR2 is SNEGSKA in the germline V gene (reference sequence). This CDR3 contains 16 residues. CDR3 sequence reads: CSAREVGRSMRYEQYF. In DNA, the CDR3 is TGCAGTGCTAGAGAGGTTGGTAGGTCGATGAGGTACGAGCAGTACTTC.

This clonotype has ten or more counts. The CDR3 bases are TGTGCCAGCAGCTTGGGAGAGTCGGGTAGCTCCTACAATGAGCAGTTCTTC. It is translated as CASSLGESGSSYNEQFF. This sequence joins TRBV5-8 and TRBJ2-1; D is uncertain. Trimming removed 0 bases at V and 0 bases at J, with 13 bases between. The V gene's germline CDR1 is SGHTS and CDR2 YDEGEE. The CDR3 consists of 17 residues.

The sample holds many counts of this clonotype. The CDR3 protein is CASSLAGTGRGEQYF. The CDR3 DNA reads TGCGCCAGCAGCTTGGCCGGGACAGGGAGAGGCGAGCAGTACTTC. The chain recombines TRBV5-1 with TRBJ2-7, with TRBD1 matching over 9 bases. Germline V CDR1 and CDR2: SGHRS, YFSETQ. The J segment lost 6 bases and the V segment lost 0 bases, leaving 7 bases of the junction unmatched. The CDR3 covers 15 residues. The full variable domain, completed using reference TRBV5-1 and TRBJ2-7, is KAGVTQTPRYLIKTRGQQVTLSCSPISGHRSVSWYQQTPGQGLQFLFEYFSETQRNKGNFPGRFSGRQFSNSRSEMNVSTLELGDSALYLCASSLAGTGRGEQYFGPGTRLTVT.

This clonotype was recorded at least ten times. The CDR3 loop is CASTRDRSMNTEAFF. CDR3 bases: TGTGCCAGCACCCGGGACAGATCAATGAACACTGAAGCTTTCTTT. V is TRBV6-5 and J is TRBJ1-1, with 7 bases aligning to TRBD1. The CDR3 consists of 15 residues. V gave up 7 bases and J gave up 0 bases; unmatched junction bases: 8. Germline CDR1 reads MNHEY; CDR2 reads SVGAGI.

Ten or more counts support this clonotype. J is TRBJ1-5 and V is TRBV4-1; D is ambiguous. The CDR3 is made up of 15 amino acids. From germline, CDR1 is MGHRA and CDR2 YSYEKL. Trimming removed 0 bases at V and 7 bases at J, with 13 bases between. In nucleotides, the CDR3 is TGCGCCAGCAGCCAAGATAGAGGGCCGGGGCAGCCCCAGCATTTT. This encodes CASSQDRGPGQPQHF.

This clonotype ranks as medium-sized (0.01 to 0.1%). The chain links TRBV20-1 to TRBJ2-3; no firm D call. The length of the CDR3 is 14 residues. Germline V gene sequence: CDR1 DFQATT, CDR2 SNEGSKA (reference sequence). The CDR3 spells CRPSAGQSTDTQYF. The CDR3 nucleotides read TGCAGGCCCTCCGCCGGGCAGAGCACAGATACGCAGTATTTT.

This clonotype was recorded many times. The V call is TRBV5-1, the J call TRBJ2-5; TRBD2 might be the D (6 bases). The CDR3 loop spans 14 amino acids. Looked up from germline, CDR1 is SGHRS and CDR2 is YFSETQ. V gave up 7 bases and J gave up 5 bases, with 18 bases separating them. CDR3 protein: CASGRTGVSETQYF. CDR3 in DNA: TGCGCCAGCGGAAGAACGGGAGTTTCGGAGACCCAGTACTTC.

This clonotype was seen at least ten times. The rearrangement joins TRBV20-1 to TRBJ2-7; 7 positions match TRBD2. The germline gives CDR1 DFQATT, CDR2 SNEGSKA (reference sequence). CDR3 length: 13 residues. The ends lost 2 bases at V and 6 bases at J; junction bases unmatched: 7. The CDR3 sequence: CSARLGEGFEQYF. CDR3 in DNA: TGCAGTGCTAGACTGGGGGAGGGTTTCGAGCAGTACTTC.

This clonotype occurred many times. This chain uses TRBV10-3 with TRBJ2-3; weak D call: TRBD2 (5 bases). Trimming stripped 7 bases from V and 7 bases from J, with 12 bases between. The length of the CDR3 is 12 residues. Per germline, CDR1 ENHRY and CDR2 SYGVKD. CDR3 coding DNA: TGTGCCATCATGGGAGAGACAAATACGCAGTATTTT. Its translation: CAIMGETNTQYF.

This clonotype was counted at least ten times. V is TRBV2 and J is TRBJ2-1, with 7 bases fitting TRBD2. This CDR3 is built from 10 residues. V dropped 8 bases and J dropped 9; count of bases not matched to a gene: 1. Germline loops: CDR1 SNHLY, CDR2 FYNNEI. CDR3 sequence: CASGGGEQFF. The CDR3 nucleotides read TGTGCCAGCGGGGGGGGTGAGCAGTTCTTC.

In this sample, this clonotype turned up many times. The chain carries TRBV7-3 and TRBJ2-7, with D tentatively TRBD2 (5 bases). Trimming removed 5 bases at V and 0 bases at J, with 5 bases between. The germline CDR1 and CDR2 sequences are SGHTA and FQGTGA. CDR3 length: 12 residues. CDR3 in amino acids: CASSRGSYEQYF. CDR3 nucleotide sequence: TGTGCCAGCAGCCGGGGCTCCTACGAGCAGTACTTC.

This clonotype was observed at least ten times. The chain joins TRBV20-1 to TRBJ1-1; 9 bases fit TRBD1. In germline, CDR1 is DFQATT, CDR2 SNEGSKA (reference sequence). J lost 0 bases, V lost 1 base, and 3 bases had no gene match. The CDR3 length is 15 residues. CDR3: CSARGGTGMNTEAFF. CDR3 in DNA: TGCAGTGCTAGAGGGGGGACAGGGATGAACACTGAAGCTTTCTTT.

This clonotype showed up many times. The chain combines TRBV2 with TRBJ2-7, with 9 positions matching TRBD2. The CDR3 totals 14 residues. V trimming: 10 bases; J trimming: 5 bases; junction bases outside the gene matches: 12. From germline, CDR1 is SNHLY and CDR2 FYNNEI. The DNA of the CDR3 is TGTGCCAAGCAGTTGGGGACTAGCCTCGACGAGCAGTACTTC. It encodes CAKQLGTSLDEQYF.

In its sample, this clonotype was seen many times. The chain carries TRBV14 and TRBJ2-2, with TRBD2 matching over 8 bases. This CDR3 has 16 residues. V shed 5 bases and J 0 bases; nucleotides not matched to a gene: 5. Germline-derived CDR1 and CDR2 are SGHDN and FVKESK. The CDR3 DNA follows: TGTGCCAGCAGCATAGGGACTAGACCGAACACCGGGGAGCTGTTTTTT. Its protein product is CASSIGTRPNTGELFF.

There are many counts of this clonotype. The chain recombines TRBV7-2 with TRBJ2-5; the match to TRBD2 covers 7 bases. Germline assignment: CDR1 SGHTA and CDR2 FQGNSA. J was trimmed by 2 bases and V by 5 bases; bases with no gene match: 11. There are 16 residues in the CDR3. The CDR3 reads CASSPYLGTKQETQYF. DNA of the CDR3: TGTGCCAGCAGCCCCTACCTAGGGACTAAACAAGAGACCCAGTACTTC.

At least ten counts were recorded for this clonotype. Here the CDR3 reads CSVPDRAYYEQYF. In DNA, the CDR3 is TGCAGTGTTCCGGACAGGGCCTACTACGAGCAGTACTTC. The rearrangement joins TRBV20-1 to TRBJ2-7, with TRBD1 matching over 8 bases. This CDR3 comprises 13 residues. V lost 7 bases, J lost 3 bases, and 8 bases stayed unmatched. CDR1 is DFQATT and CDR2 is SNEGSKA in the germline V gene (reference sequence).

This clonotype was detected ten times or more. V is TRBV5-8 and J is TRBJ2-3; D perhaps matches TRBD2 (6 bases). The V end lost 0 bases, the J end lost 7 bases, and 9 bases lay between the germline ends. The germline CDR1 and CDR2 sequences are SGHTS and YDEGEE. The CDR3 contains 13 residues. As DNA, the CDR3 is TGTGCCAGCAGCTTGGGCCGGGAGAATACGCAGTATTTT. This gives the protein CASSLGRENTQYF.

Many counts were recorded for this clonotype. The chain links TRBV3-1 to TRBJ2-1; D gene unclear. Per the germline V gene, CDR1 is LGHDT and CDR2 is YNNKEL (reference sequence). The CDR3 sequence is 12 residues long. Trimming removed 2 bases from V and 4 bases from J, with 3 bases in between. The CDR3 DNA reads TGTGCCAGCAGCCAACTATACAATGAGCAGTTCTTC. Protein product: CASSQLYNEQFF.

As for this clonotype: Germline and junction disagree at one end, which may indicate a read error. The chain has TRBV12-3 or TRBV12-4 and TRBJ2-3, with D unclear. The CDR3 sequence is 12 residues long. CDR3 loop: CVSSPRTDTQYF. DNA of the CDR3: TGTGTCAGCAGTCCGCGCACAGATACGCAGTATTTT.

This clonotype was seen repeatedly, ten times or more. The V and J genes are TRBV5-1 and TRBJ2-3, with 7 bases aligning to TRBD1. Trimming removed 0 bases from V and 4 bases from J; junction bases left unmatched: 5. Germline values: CDR1 SGHRS, CDR2 YFSETQ. The CDR3 has 15 amino acids. The CDR3 protein is CASSLGQGKADTQYF. The CDR3 DNA follows: TGCGCCAGCAGCTTGGGACAGGGAAAGGCAGATACGCAGTATTTT.

This clonotype showed up many times. The chain links TRBV4-2 to TRBJ2-5, with D possibly matching TRBD1 (5 bases). CDR1 LGHNA and CDR2 YNFKEQ come from the germline V gene. The V end lost 0 bases, the J end lost 5 bases, and 10 bases lay between the germline ends. The CDR3 contains 14 residues. The CDR3 DNA is TGTGCCAGCAGCCAAGATTTAGGGGCGGAGACCCAGTACTTC. Amino acid sequence: CASSQDLGAETQYF.

The J gene is TRBJ1-1, the V gene TRBV20-1, with a tentative D call TRBD1 (6 bases). The germline V gene has CDR1 DFQATT and CDR2 SNEGSKA (reference sequence). V lost 3 bases, J lost 0 bases, and 8 bases lay in between. There are 13 residues in the CDR3. This CDR3 is CSASYRVNTEAFF. The CDR3 nucleotides are TGCAGTGCTAGTTACAGGGTGAACACTGAAGCTTTCTTT.

This chain links TRBV29-1 with TRBJ2-3, with TRBD1 as a possible D gene (6 bases). The CDR3 extends over 12 amino acids. CDR1 SQVTM and CDR2 ANQGSEA come from the germline V gene. With 4 bases removed from V and 4 bases from J, the gap between germline ends came to 9 bases. CDR3 amino acids: CSVGGQPDTQYF. The DNA for the CDR3 is TGCAGCGTTGGAGGACAGCCAGATACGCAGTATTTT.

This clonotype was counted at least ten times. The gene calls are TRBV9 and TRBJ1-1; 9 nucleotides line up with TRBD1. V shed 6 bases, J shed 2 bases, and the junction held 11 bases outside the gene matches. The germline V gene encodes CDR1 SGDLS and CDR2 YYNGEE. This CDR3 has 16 amino acids. The CDR3 sequence: CASTRTGVITNTEAFF. In DNA form, the CDR3 reads TGTGCCAGCACGCGGACAGGGGTAATCACTAACACTGAAGCTTTCTTT.

Ten or more counts support this clonotype. The rearrangement joins TRBV27 to TRBJ2-5; no clear D gene. Germline V CDR1 and CDR2: MNHEY, SMNVEV (reference sequence). This CDR3 comprises 14 residues. With 5 bases removed from V and 7 bases from J, the gap between germline ends came to 17 bases. The DNA of the CDR3 is TGTGCCAGCAGTGGAACCGCCGGGTACGGGACCCAGTACTTC. Translated: CASSGTAGYGTQYF.

This clonotype has at least ten counts. DNA for the CDR3: TGTGCCAGCAGCGAACGTCGAGATATGGGGGGCTACACCTTC. This encodes CASSERRDMGGYTF. The rearrangement uses TRBV28 and TRBJ1-2; no firm D call. Trimming pared 6 bases from V and 8 bases from J, leaving 19 bases between. Germline V gene data show CDR1 as MDHEN and CDR2 as SYDVKM. The length of the CDR3 is 14 residues.

Notes on this clonotype: Just one base apart from a much larger clone, this may be a read error. The chain couples TRBV14 to TRBJ2-1; no clear D. Germline V gene sequence: CDR1 SGHDN, CDR2 FVKESK. The CDR3 is 11 residues long. The CDR3 protein is CAGSLNNEQFF. As DNA, the CDR3 is TGTGCCGGCAGCCTGAATAATGAGCAGTTCTTC.